This TCR beta chain was sequenced in a study of blood T cell repertoires in COVID-19. Study-wide context: COVID-19 samples from acute and convalescent phases originated in the United States, Italy and Spain. Sources were T cells, B-cell-depleted T cells, or PBMCs; the material itself was cDNA or gDNA.

Enrolled during active infection, Seattle patients were then followed longitudinally. The table came from immunoSEQ multiplex PCR; TCRdb's copy has only in-frame clones and leaves some out. The sample yields around 430,000 clones, approximately 89% seen once. V lost 0 bases and J lost 2, with 6 bases in between. CDR3 length: 14 residues. Germline V gene lookup returns CDR1 SGHRS and CDR2 YFSETQ. The TCR comes from a woman aged 45-65 years with COVID-19, enrolled during active disease. The chain joins TRBV5-1 to TRBJ1-3, with no clear D. Sequenced: peripheral blood. CDR3: CASSLDLAGNTIYF. CDR3 DNA: TGCGCCAGCAGCTTGGATCTAGCTGGAAACACCATATATTTT.